This T cell receptor (beta chain) was identified in a study of human T cells and chemical hapten exposure. Study context: From small differences in pooled library volume came most of the variation in per-sample TCR yields.

Time point defined: healthy volunteer bleed at 6 weeks. Someone pulled total RNA out of unfractionated whole blood. Study-wide findings and caveats: DPC sensitization produced no change in TCRs with frequency above 1 in 1000.

Unique molecular identifiers were linked by the library to individual cDNA molecules. Per the original data handling: Individual samples carried between about 23,224 and 700,000 TCRs, with more than 95,000 as the median. TCRdb fed the RACE reads into MiXCR, producing one record per CDR3 protein. The V and J calls and clone size are TCRdb's, not the authors'. The data contain about 77,000 distinct CDR3 sequences, about 9.2% of them seen just once; the ten biggest clones take up 1.7%. Trimming cost V 0 bases and J 0 bases; bases outside gene matches: 12. Germline V gives CDR1 MNHEY, CDR2 SVGAGI. This CDR3 comprises 19 residues. Worth noting for this clonotype: Its antigen is not identified.

The TCR originated in a female donor in good health. Some clones in this sample may be carry-over from other donors' samples. Sequenced sample: whole blood. The J gene is TRBJ2-7, the V gene TRBV6-5; 9 bases align to TRBD2. The CDR3 coding sequence is TGTGCCAGCAGTTACTCGCGGGGCGGGGGGGAACGAAGCTCCTACGAGCAGTACTTC. Translated, it gives CASSYSRGGGERSSYEQYF.